This is a list of T cell receptor beta chains from one sample in a study of T cell responses to AZD1222 COVID-19 vaccine. Produced via immunoSEQ multiplex PCR; TCRdb's table is partial and in-frame only. The repertoire includes more than 85,000 clones, 87% of them detected once, and about 5.2% sits in the top ten. The source material was peripheral blood, sampled on day 0 of AZD1222 vaccination. The receptors shown here come from an adult in good health. The CDR3 runs from the conserved cysteine through the conserved F or W.

CDR3aa: CASSLKGSGAQYSYNEQFF
j_gene: TRBJ2-1
v_gene: TRBV27

CDR3aa: CASSLGWDVTDTQYF
j_gene: TRBJ2-3
v_gene: TRBV7-2

CDR3aa: CASSKTGTEQPQHF
j_gene: TRBJ1-5
v_gene: TRBV27

CDR3aa: CASSQRALLNSPLHF
j_gene: TRBJ1-6
v_gene: TRBV4-1

CDR3aa: CSASLSGELGNYEQYF
j_gene: TRBJ2-7
v_gene: TRBV20-1

CDR3aa: CASSFGGLGETQYF
j_gene: TRBJ2-5
v_gene: TRBV5-4

CDR3aa: CASSRGRSSYNSPLHF
j_gene: TRBJ1-6
v_gene: TRBV19

CDR3aa: CASSPLGSYNEQFF
j_gene: TRBJ2-1
v_gene: TRBV18

CDR3aa: CASSPLLSTDTQYF
j_gene: TRBJ2-3
v_gene: TRBV28

CDR3aa: CASSLVSGSTDTQYF
j_gene: TRBJ2-3
v_gene: TRBV7-9

CDR3aa: CASSRPSGNQPQHF
j_gene: TRBJ1-5
v_gene: TRBV7-2

CDR3aa: CASSQARNQPQHF
j_gene: TRBJ1-5
v_gene: TRBV4-3

CDR3aa: CASSIWAGNQPQHF
j_gene: TRBJ1-5
v_gene: TRBV19

CDR3aa: CASSMEQDIQYF
j_gene: TRBJ2-4
v_gene: TRBV19

CDR3aa: CASSFSANNEQFF
j_gene: TRBJ2-1
v_gene: TRBV7-3

CDR3aa: CSCTSGRTGEQYF
j_gene: TRBJ2-7
v_gene: TRBV29-1